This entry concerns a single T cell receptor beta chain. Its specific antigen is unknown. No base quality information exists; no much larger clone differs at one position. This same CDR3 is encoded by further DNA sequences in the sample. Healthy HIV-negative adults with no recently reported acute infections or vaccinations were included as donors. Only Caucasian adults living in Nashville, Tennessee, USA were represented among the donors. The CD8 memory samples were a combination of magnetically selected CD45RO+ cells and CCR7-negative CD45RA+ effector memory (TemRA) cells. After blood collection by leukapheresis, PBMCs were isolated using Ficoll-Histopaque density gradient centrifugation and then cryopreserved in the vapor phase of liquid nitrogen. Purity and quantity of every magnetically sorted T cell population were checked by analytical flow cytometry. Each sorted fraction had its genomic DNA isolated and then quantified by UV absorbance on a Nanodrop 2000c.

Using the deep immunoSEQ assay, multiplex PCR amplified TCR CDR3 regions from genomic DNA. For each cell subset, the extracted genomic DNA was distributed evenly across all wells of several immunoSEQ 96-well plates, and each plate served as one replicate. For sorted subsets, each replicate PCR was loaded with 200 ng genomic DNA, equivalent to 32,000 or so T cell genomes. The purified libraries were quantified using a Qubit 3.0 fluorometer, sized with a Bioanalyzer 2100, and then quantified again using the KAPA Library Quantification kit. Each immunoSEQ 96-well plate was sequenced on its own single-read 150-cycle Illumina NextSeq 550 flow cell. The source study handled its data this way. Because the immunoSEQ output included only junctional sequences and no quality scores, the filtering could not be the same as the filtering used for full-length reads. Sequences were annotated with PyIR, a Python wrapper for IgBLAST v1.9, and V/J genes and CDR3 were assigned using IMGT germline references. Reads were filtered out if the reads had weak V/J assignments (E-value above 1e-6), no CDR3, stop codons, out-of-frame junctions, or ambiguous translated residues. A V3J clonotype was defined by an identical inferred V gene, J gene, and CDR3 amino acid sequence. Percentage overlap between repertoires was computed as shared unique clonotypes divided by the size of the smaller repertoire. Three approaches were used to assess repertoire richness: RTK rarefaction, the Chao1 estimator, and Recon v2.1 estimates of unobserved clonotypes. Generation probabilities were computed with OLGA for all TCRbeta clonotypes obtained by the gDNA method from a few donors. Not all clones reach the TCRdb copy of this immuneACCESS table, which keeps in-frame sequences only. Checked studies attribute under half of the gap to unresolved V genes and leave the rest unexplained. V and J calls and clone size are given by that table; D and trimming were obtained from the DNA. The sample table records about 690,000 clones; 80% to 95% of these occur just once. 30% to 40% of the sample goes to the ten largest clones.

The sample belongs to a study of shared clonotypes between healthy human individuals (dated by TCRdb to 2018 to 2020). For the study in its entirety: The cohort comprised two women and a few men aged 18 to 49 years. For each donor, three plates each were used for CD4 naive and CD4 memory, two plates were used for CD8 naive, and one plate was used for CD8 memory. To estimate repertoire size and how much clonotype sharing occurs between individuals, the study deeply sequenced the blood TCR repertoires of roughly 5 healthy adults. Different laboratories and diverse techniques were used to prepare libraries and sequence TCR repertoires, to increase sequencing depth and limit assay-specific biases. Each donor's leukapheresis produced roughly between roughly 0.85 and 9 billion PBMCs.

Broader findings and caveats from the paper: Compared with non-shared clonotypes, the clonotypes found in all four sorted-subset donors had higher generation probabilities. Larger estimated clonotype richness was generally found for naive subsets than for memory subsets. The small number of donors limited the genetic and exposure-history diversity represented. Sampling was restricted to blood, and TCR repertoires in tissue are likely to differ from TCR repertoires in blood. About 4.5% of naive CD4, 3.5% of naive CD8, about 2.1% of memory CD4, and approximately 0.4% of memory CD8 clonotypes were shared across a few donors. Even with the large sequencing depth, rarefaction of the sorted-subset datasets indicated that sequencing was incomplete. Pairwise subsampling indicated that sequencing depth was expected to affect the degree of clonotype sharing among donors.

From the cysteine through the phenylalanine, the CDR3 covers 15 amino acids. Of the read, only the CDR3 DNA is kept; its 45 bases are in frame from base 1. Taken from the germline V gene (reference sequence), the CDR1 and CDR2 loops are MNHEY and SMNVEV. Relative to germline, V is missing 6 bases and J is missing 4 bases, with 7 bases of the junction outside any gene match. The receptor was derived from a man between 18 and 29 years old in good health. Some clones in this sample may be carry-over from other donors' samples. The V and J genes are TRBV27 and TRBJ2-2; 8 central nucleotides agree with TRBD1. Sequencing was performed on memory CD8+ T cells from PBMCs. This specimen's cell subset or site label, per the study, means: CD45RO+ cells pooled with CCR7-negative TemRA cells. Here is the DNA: TGTGCCAGCAGCTTGACAGGGGCCGGCACCGGGGAGCTGTTTTTT. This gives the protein CASSLTGAGTGELFF.